This T cell receptor beta chain was sequenced in a study of prognosis after radiotherapy for stage I lung cancer (dated by TCRdb to about 2021). About the study as a whole: Between April 2018 and January 2019, about 19 stage I NSCLC patients were enrolled in Nanjing, China. The study included about 15 patients with newly diagnosed primary stage I lung tumors and several with oligometastatic NSCLC after surgical resection of the primary tumor. All patients were regarded as medically inoperable, because of comorbidities in about a dozen patients and refusal of surgery in more than 5 patients. Ages in the cohort of some 13 men and 6 or 7 women ranged from roughly 50 to 95 years, with a median of 74. On tumor histology, twelve patients had adenocarcinoma and six or seven had squamous cell carcinoma. SBRT was given in 3 to 5 fractions with a biologically effective dose of at least 100 Gy, using image-guided IMRT or VMAT. In every patient, SBRT was given without any concurrent therapy. Four of the 19 patients developed distant metastases after SBRT, at a median of approximately 7 months; the other 15 showed no significant progression. Peripheral blood TCR beta repertoires were profiled in stage I NSCLC patients before and after stereotactic body radiotherapy, and the study then linked these repertoires to distant failure. The study took one blood sample before SBRT and one after SBRT from each of around 19 patients and sequenced all 40 or so samples. Overall study outcomes, separate from this receptor: No adjustment for multiple comparisons was applied to any of the reported P values. A decrease in unique TCR clone counts was observed after SBRT (median 10,088 before versus approximately 6,900 after; Wilcoxon paired P=0.011). The study was limited by the small cohort and short follow-up, and independent validation of the study findings is required. TRBV and TRBJ usage frequencies reportedly differed by metastasis status, in two V genes at baseline and in roughly nine V and two J genes after SBRT. Whether the expanded TCR clones were tumor-specific was not determined. Post-SBRT Shannon entropy and its change from baseline were lower in patients who developed distant metastases; baseline Shannon entropy was not associated with metastases.

All patients had node-negative disease on CT and PET/CT, and none had a history of other malignancies or had previously received chemotherapy or radiotherapy. At each of two time points, around 5.7 milliliters of peripheral venous blood were collected in EDTA tubes. Ficoll-Paque Plus density-gradient centrifugation was used to isolate PBMCs. Right after collection, samples were kept at -80 degrees C until analysis. Two rounds of multiplex PCR were used to amplify the TCR beta CDR3 region from genomic DNA. The first PCR round used primers specific to each TRBV and TRBJ gene, with sequences filed in Chinese patent CN105087789A. The second PCR round used universal primers. The Roche High Pure PCR Template Preparation Kit was used to extract genomic DNA from the frozen PBMCs. Paired-end sequencing with 151 bp reads was performed on the libraries using an Illumina HiSeq 3000. In the paper's pipeline: CutAdapt was used to discard raw reads that did not contain the multiplex PCR primer sequences. Using PEAR, the high-quality paired reads were merged into contigs. By alignment to reference sequences, MiXCR assigned TRB V, D and J gene segments to each contig. To remove sequencing errors, CDR3 sequences were clustered according to base quality and sequence similarity. Diversity was calculated as Shannon entropy divided by the natural log of the number of productive TCR sequences. One minus Shannon entropy divided by the natural log of the number of unique clonotypes was used as the definition of clonality. Progression-free survival cut-offs for repertoire metrics were chosen using the Youden index of ROC curves, with analyses run in R 3.5.3. The public reads were run again by TCRdb, first through fastp at Q25 and then through MiXCR, and only productive beta chains were kept. Every CDR3 protein is listed once, alongside the most common genes and DNA of its rows. V and J calls and clone size were set by TCRdb, not the authors. Within this sample are 25,000 to 35,000 distinct CDR3 sequences, with about 34% of them counted one time only. The ten largest clones add up to roughly a third of the sample.

The CDR3 covers 14 residues, taking in both the cysteine and the phenylalanine. CDR3 DNA is the only sequence kept; it has 42 bases, read in frame from the first base. The germline V gene gives CDR1 as SGHRS and CDR2 as YFSETQ. Compared with germline, V lacks 2 bases and J lacks 3 bases; bases without a gene match: 4. Only a few counts were recorded for this clonotype. It has no known antigen specificity. Within one base of it there is no much larger clone, and no base qualities were kept. This chain is built from TRBV5-1 and TRBJ2-5; 7 nucleotides in the junction match TRBD2. Sequencing used PBMCs, obtained before or after stereotactic body radiation therapy (not recorded which). The receptor comes from a donor of 50 years or more with non-small cell lung cancer. The CDR3 protein sequence reads: CASSFGRMKETQYF. At the DNA level, the sequence is TGCGCCAGCAGCTTCGGGAGGATGAAAGAGACCCAGTACTTC.